These 24 T cell receptor beta chains share one sample of origin, sequenced in a study of radiation and T cells in renal cell carcinoma. As for time point: baseline pretreatment blood. As to treatment: 15 Gy SBRT to primary tumor, nephrectomy 4 weeks later. The protocol was immunoSEQ multiplex PCR, while the TCRdb copy is restricted to in-frame clones and leaves out a portion. The sample consists of 150,000 or so clones, roughly nine tenths of them appearing once. The source material was blood, sampled from a patient whose treatment included radiotherapy and nephrectomy. Receptor source: a woman aged 70-85 years with renal cell carcinoma.

The gene calls are TRBV7-8 and TRBJ1-3; D perhaps matches TRBD1 (6 bases). The CDR3 is made up of 15 amino acids. CDR1 and CDR2 from the germline V gene are SGHVS and FQNEAQ. Trimming shortened V by 5 bases and J by 4 bases, and 15 bases separated the two germline ends. CDR3 in amino acids: CASSLWGGLGNTIYF. DNA of the CDR3: TGTGCCAGCAGCCTGTGGGGGGGGCTAGGAAACACCATATATTTT.

This clone was observed a single time. The chain combines TRBV5-1 with TRBJ2-2; D is undetermined. The length of the CDR3 is 16 residues. The germline CDR1 and CDR2 sequences are SGHRS and YFSETQ. V was pared by 4 bases and J by 1 base, with 14 bases between. The CDR3 protein is CASSAKTTKNTGELFF. CDR3 nucleotides: TGCGCCAGCAGCGCGAAAACAACCAAGAACACCGGGGAGCTGTTTTTT. Supplemented by reference TRBV5-1 and TRBJ2-2, the full variable domain reads KAGVTQTPRYLIKTRGQQVTLSCSPISGHRSVSWYQQTPGQGLQFLFEYFSETQRNKGNFPGRFSGRQFSNSRSEMNVSTLELGDSALYLCASSAKTTKNTGELFFGEGSRLTVL.

The chain couples TRBV5-6 to TRBJ2-7, with D unclear. V gave up 4 bases and J gave up 2 bases, with 16 bases separating them. The CDR3 contains 15 residues. Germline-derived CDR1 and CDR2 are SGHDT and YYEEEE. For the CDR3, the DNA is TGTGCCAGCAGCCCCGTGGTAGGGCTTCCCTACGAGCAGTACTTC. Its translation: CASSPVVGLPYEQYF. Using reference TRBV5-6 and TRBJ2-7 for the parts outside the CDR3, the full variable domain is DAGVTQSPTHLIKTRGQQVTLRCSPKSGHDTVSWYQQALGQGPQFIFQYYEEEERQRGNFPDRFSGHQFPNYSSELNVNALLLGDSALYLCASSPVVGLPYEQYFGPGTRLTVT.

This clone was seen just once. The chain is built from TRBV21-1 and TRBJ2-3. TRBV21-1 is marked as a pseudogene. The CDR3 sequence is 14 residues long. CDR3 DNA: TGTGCCAGCACTAAAAGGTTCGGTGAAGATACGCAGTATTTT. Translating it yields CASTKRFGEDTQYF.

The V gene is TRBV9, the J gene TRBJ2-5; TRBD1 matches 9 bases. The CDR3 runs to 16 residues. CDR1 and CDR2 (germline): SGDLS, YYNGEE. Unmatched junction bases numbered 14, after V lost 6 bases and J lost 5 bases. CDR3 DNA sequence: TGTGCCAGCACCCCGTCTACAGGGGGCAGATGGGAGACCCAGTACTTC. Protein sequence: CASTPSTGGRWETQYF.

In this sample, this clone turned up once. The chain uses TRBV6-1 and TRBJ1-1, with no clear D. The CDR3 is made up of 14 amino acids. Trimming stripped 3 bases from V and 3 bases from J, with 11 bases between. Germline V gene lookup returns CDR1 MNHNS and CDR2 SASEGT. The CDR3 is CASSDRREYTEAFF. As DNA, the CDR3 is TGTGCCAGCAGTGATAGGAGGGAGTACACTGAAGCTTTCTTT.

V gene TRBV19 combines with J gene TRBJ2-3, with 11 bases fitting TRBD2. The CDR3 is 15 amino acids. CDR1 and CDR2 (germline): LNHDA, SQIVND (reference sequence). V gave up 6 bases and J gave up 1 base; unmatched junction bases: 3. The CDR3 coding sequence is TGTGCCAGTAGGGTGACTAGCGGGGGCACAGATACGCAGTATTTT. It yields the protein CASRVTSGGTDTQYF.

The rearrangement joins TRBV18 to TRBJ2-7; D might be TRBD1 (7 bases). Trimming stripped 2 bases from V and 3 bases from J, with 17 bases between. This CDR3 is built from 16 residues. Per the germline V gene, CDR1 is KGHSH and CDR2 is LQKENI. This chain's CDR3 is CASSPETGRFVYEQYF. The CDR3 bases are TGTGCCAGCTCACCAGAGACAGGGAGGTTCGTCTACGAGCAGTACTTC. Full variable domain (outside the CDR3, taken from reference TRBV18 and TRBJ2-7): NAGVMQNPRHLVRRRGQEARLRCSPMKGHSHVYWYRQLPEEGLKFMVYLQKENIIDESGMPKERFSAEFPKEGPSILRIQQVVRGDSAAYFCASSPETGRFVYEQYFGPGTRLTVT.

The V and J genes are TRBV6-5 and TRBJ1-2, with D hard to call. CDR3 length: 14 amino acids. Germline loops: CDR1 MNHEY, CDR2 SVGAGI. V lost 6 bases and J lost 0, with 11 bases in between. CDR3 protein: CASSPSPPNYGYTF. Written as DNA, the CDR3 is TGTGCCAGCAGCCCTTCCCCTCCTAACTATGGCTACACCTTC.

The chain recombines TRBV9 with TRBJ2-1; TRBD2 aligns across 13 bases. CDR3 length: 16 residues. Germline V lookup: CDR1 SGDLS, CDR2 YYNGEE. Trimming cost V 4 bases and J 7 bases; bases outside gene matches: 8. The CDR3 reads CASSPGTSGDGNEQFF. The CDR3, as DNA: TGTGCCAGCAGCCCCGGGACTAGCGGGGATGGAAATGAGCAGTTCTTC.

The chain employs TRBV28 and TRBJ1-2; 7 positions match TRBD1. This CDR3 region has 15 residues. J lost 2 bases, V lost 6 bases, and 9 bases had no gene match. Germline V gene data show CDR1 as MDHEN and CDR2 as SYDVKM. The DNA of the CDR3 is TGTGCCAGCAGAGGGAACAGGGGCCCCAACTATGGCTACACCTTC. This codes for CASRGNRGPNYGYTF.

The gene calls are TRBV7-2 and TRBJ2-5, with 12 bases that match TRBD2. The CDR3 is made up of 19 amino acids. CDR1 and CDR2 from the germline V gene are SGHTA and FQGNSA. V dropped 5 bases and J dropped 4; count of bases not matched to a gene: 17. CDR3 nucleotides: TGTGCCAGCAGCCCGCGCCGCCTAGCGGGGGGGCTGAGAGGAGAGACCCAGTACTTC. Protein sequence: CASSPRRLAGGLRGETQYF.

V gene TRBV6-5 combines with J gene TRBJ2-5, with a weak D call TRBD1 (6 bases). CDR3 length equals 15 residues. From germline, CDR1 is MNHEY and CDR2 SVGAGI. Trimming took 1 base from V and 1 from J, leaving 10 bases between them. The CDR3 reads CASSYLTGPQETQYF. In nucleotides, the CDR3 is TGTGCCAGCAGTTACTTAACAGGGCCCCAAGAGACCCAGTACTTC.

Here the CDR3 DNA reads TGTGCCACCAGCAGGGAGTCAGTTACGCAGTATTTT. The encoded protein is CATSRESVTQYF. The chain employs TRBV15 and TRBJ2-3; D is unclear. The CDR3 consists of 12 residues. In germline, CDR1 is LNHNV, CDR2 YYDKDF (reference sequence). The V end lost 3 bases, the J end lost 8 bases, and 9 bases lay between the germline ends.

The chain couples TRBV5-1 to TRBJ1-2; 7 bases match TRBD1. The V segment lost 8 bases and the J segment 7 bases; nucleotides outside the gene matches: 8. The germline gives CDR1 SGHRS, CDR2 YFSETQ. The CDR3 has 12 residues. The CDR3 loop reads CARRSGGAGYTF. CDR3 in DNA: TGCGCCAGAAGGTCAGGGGGAGCTGGCTACACCTTC.

As for this clone: The sample carries other DNA sequences with the same CDR3. In nucleotides, the CDR3 is TGTGCCAGCAGCCTCGGGCAAGGGGATGAAAAACTGTTTTTT. This translates into CASSLGQGDEKLFF. The V gene is TRBV11-2, the J gene TRBJ1-4; TRBD1 might be the D (5 bases). The CDR3 extends over 14 amino acids. CDR1 and CDR2 (germline): SGHAT, FQNNGV. Trimming cost V 5 bases and J 6 bases, with 13 bases left between them.

This chain links TRBV27 with TRBJ1-1, with D possibly TRBD1 on 6 matching bases. In germline, CDR1 is MNHEY, CDR2 SMNVEV (reference sequence). Trimming pared 3 bases from V and 1 base from J, leaving 9 bases between. The CDR3 loop spans 14 amino acids. The CDR3 loop is CASSLGTPNTEAFF. The CDR3 coding sequence is TGTGCCAGCAGTTTGGGGACACCGAACACTGAAGCTTTCTTT.

The J gene is TRBJ1-1, the V gene TRBV19; tentatively, D is TRBD1 (6 bases). The germline gives CDR1 LNHDA, CDR2 SQIVND (reference sequence). V gave up 5 bases and J gave up 0 bases, with 10 bases separating them. The CDR3 length is 14 residues. CDR3: CASSATGLNTEAFF. The CDR3 DNA is TGTGCCAGTAGTGCGACAGGTTTGAACACTGAAGCTTTCTTT.

The genes are TRBV29-1 and TRBJ1-4, with D hard to call. The V gene lost 5 bases and the J gene lost 0 bases, with 7 bases spanning the gap. From germline, CDR1 is SQVTM and CDR2 ANQGSEA. The CDR3 sequence is 13 residues long. The CDR3 DNA sequence: TGCAGCGTTTGGCCAGCAACTAATGAAAAACTGTTTTTT. Translation: CSVWPATNEKLFF.

This chain uses TRBV19 with TRBJ2-1, with D perhaps matching TRBD1 (6 bases). Germline V lookup: CDR1 LNHDA, CDR2 SQIVND (reference sequence). The CDR3 totals 12 residues. Trimming left V 3 bases short and J 13 bases short, with 13 bases between. The CDR3 spells CASSMIQGFQFF. The CDR3 region has the DNA TGTGCCAGTAGTATGATACAGGGATTCCAGTTCTTC.

V is TRBV7-9 and J is TRBJ1-2, with D uncertain. Germline V gene sequence: CDR1 SEHNR, CDR2 FQNEAQ (reference sequence). This CDR3 has 12 amino acids. The ends were cut back, 0 bases at V and 8 bases at J, with 7 bases in the middle. As DNA, the CDR3 is TGTGCCAGCAGCTTAGCGCAAGGCGGCTACACCTTC. The encoded protein is CASSLAQGGYTF.

The V call is TRBV6-5, the J call TRBJ2-3; D gene ambiguous. V gave up 1 base and J gave up 3 bases, with 8 bases separating them. Germline V gene data show CDR1 as MNHEY and CDR2 as SVGAGI. This CDR3 has 14 residues. The CDR3 region has the DNA TGTGCCAGCAGTTACTACGGCTCAACAGATACGCAGTATTTT. This gives the protein CASSYYGSTDTQYF.

The V gene is TRBV27, the J gene TRBJ2-3; 12 bases match TRBD2. Germline CDR1 and CDR2: MNHEY and SMNVEV (reference sequence). The ends lost 3 bases at V and 3 bases at J; junction bases unmatched: 7. The CDR3 spans 17 residues. The CDR3 DNA reads as TGTGCCAGCAGTTTGACTAGCGGGGGCCGAGGGACAGATACGCAGTATTTT. The encoded protein is CASSLTSGGRGTDTQYF.

The J gene is TRBJ2-7, the V gene TRBV9, with TRBD1 matching over 10 bases. The CDR3 totals 15 residues. In germline, CDR1 is SGDLS, CDR2 YYNGEE. V gave up 4 bases and J gave up 1 base; unmatched junction bases: 5. CDR3 loop: CASSPGTGVSYEQYF. CDR3 bases: TGTGCCAGCAGCCCCGGGACAGGGGTGTCCTACGAGCAGTACTTC.